This T cell receptor (beta chain) originates from a study of beta chain features in type 1 diabetes. TCRB transcripts that were expressed got sequenced, as all of the isolated RNA had been reverse transcribed. The assay was immunoSEQ multiplex PCR, and TCRdb's table has in-frame clones only and misses some. The sample includes more than 8,000 clones, more than 75% of them seen just once. The ends lost 6 bases at V and 5 bases at J; junction bases unmatched: 10. The germline gives CDR1 ENHRY, CDR2 SYGVKD. The CDR3 loop spans 16 amino acids. This clone was observed once. The genes are TRBV10-3 and TRBJ2-1; 10 bases map to TRBD2. Sequencing input: Tregs from blood. The source is a young woman in good health. The CDR3 DNA reads TGTGCCATCAGGGGGGCTAGCGGGAGACTCAACAATGAGCAGTTCTTC. Its protein is CAIRGASGRLNNEQFF.